Below, one TCR beta chain is given with its context. These data come from a study of blood T cell repertoires in COVID-19. Study overall: Spain, Italy and the United States supplied samples that represented acute and convalescent COVID-19. From T cells, B-cell-depleted T cells, or PBMCs came the material, which was cDNA or gDNA.

The table came from immunoSEQ multiplex PCR; TCRdb's copy has only in-frame clones and leaves some out. The profile covers 200,000 to 300,000 clones, with about 90% appearing a single time and 1.3% to 1.5% taken by the ten largest. Germline lookup yields CDR1 SGHRS and CDR2 YFSETQ. V was pared by 4 bases and J by 4 bases, with 18 bases between. This CDR3 region has 16 residues. This TCR derives from an elderly man with acute or convalescent COVID-19. J is TRBJ2-1 and V is TRBV5-1, with D possibly TRBD2 on 7 matching bases. The specimen was peripheral blood. The CDR3 here is CASSPPRGGGYNEQFF. The CDR3 DNA reads TGCGCCAGCAGCCCACCGAGGGGGGGCGGGTACAATGAGCAGTTCTTC.